This T cell receptor beta chain appears in the sequencing data of a study of OX40 agonist ivuxolimab in advanced cancers. For the study at large: Participants averaged approximately 65 years of age (range about 23 to 80) and were around 83% male. Overall study findings and caveats: Among T cells, CD8+ cells averaged more expanded clones than CD4+ cells.

Comment on this clone: Its antigen is as yet unknown.

Individuals having autoimmune disease history or systemic immunosuppression were not enrolled. This CDR3 contains 16 residues. Trimming left V 9 bases short and J 0 bases short, with 18 bases between. Germline CDR1 MNHEY, CDR2 SMNVEV (reference sequence). Method: immunoSEQ multiplex PCR; TCRdb's copy keeps in-frame clones and lacks some. The profile shows about 58,000 clones, 70% to 90% of them singletons. This receptor was identified in an adult with an advanced solid tumor such as melanoma, head and neck, liver or kidney cancer. This material consisted of CD4+ or CD8+ T cells sorted from blood, taken in a trial of the OX40 agonist ivuxolimab. The chain joins TRBV27 to TRBJ1-3; D not resolved. DNA of the CDR3: TGTGCCAGACAAAGGACGGGCCGTAGCTCTGGAAACACCATATATTTT. Protein product: CARQRTGRSSGNTIYF.